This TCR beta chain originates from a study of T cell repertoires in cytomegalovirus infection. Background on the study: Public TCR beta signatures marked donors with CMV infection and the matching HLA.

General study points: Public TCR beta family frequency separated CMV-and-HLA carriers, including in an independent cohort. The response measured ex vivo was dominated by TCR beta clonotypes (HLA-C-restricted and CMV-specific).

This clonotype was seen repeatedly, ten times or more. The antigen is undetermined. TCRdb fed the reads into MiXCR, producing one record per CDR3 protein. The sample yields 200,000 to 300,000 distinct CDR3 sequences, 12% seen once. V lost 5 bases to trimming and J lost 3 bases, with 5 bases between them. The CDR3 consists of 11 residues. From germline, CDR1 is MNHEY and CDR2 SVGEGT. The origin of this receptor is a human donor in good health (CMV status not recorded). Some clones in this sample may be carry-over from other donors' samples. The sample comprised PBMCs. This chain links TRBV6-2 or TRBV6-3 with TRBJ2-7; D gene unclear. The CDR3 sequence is CASSLVYEQYF. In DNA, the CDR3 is TGTGCCAGCAGTCTCGTCTACGAGCAGTACTTC.